This entry features one TCR beta chain sequence. Its antigen is unidentified. This entry belongs to a study of pediatric ulcerative colitis. Broader study findings: All ulcerative colitis patients, but no controls, carried a couple of rectal clonotypes. Rectal repertoires separated controls, mild-moderate and acute severe colitis.

Measured with immunoSEQ multiplex PCR; TCRdb has only the in-frame clones, and not every one. The sample holds approximately 30,000 clones; roughly four fifths are singletons and the top ten take around 4.5%. The germline gives CDR1 MDHEN, CDR2 SYDVKM. This CDR3 comprises 15 residues. The V end was cut by 5 bases, the J end by 1 base, with 14 bases between. The chain recombines TRBV28 with TRBJ1-1; no clear D. This sequence originates from a boy aged 5-17 years with severe ulcerative colitis. The source material was blood. The CDR3 is CASSLPPGRNTEAFF. The CDR3 nucleotides are TGTGCCAGCAGTCTCCCCCCGGGGAGGAACACTGAAGCTTTCTTT. The full variable domain, completed using reference TRBV28 and TRBJ1-1, is DVKVTQSSRYLVKRTGEKVFLECVQDMDHENMFWYRQDPGLGLRLIYFSYDVKMKEKGDIPEGYSVSREKKERFSLILESASTNQTSMYLCASSLPPGRNTEAFFGQGTRLTVV.